The following is a TCR beta chain sequence with its context. Its matching antigen is unknown. The data stem from a study of lymphopenia after photon versus proton radiotherapy. Notes on the study in general: Survival link was tested only in deceased patients; proton benefit remains a possibility. In patients who died, overall survival fell as post-nadir TCR diversity dropped more. Photon-treated patients lost naive T cells and TCR diversity; proton-treated stayed stable.

TCRdb's copy holds only in-frame clones and misses some; the assay was immunoSEQ multiplex PCR. Of roughly 29,000 clones in the sample, roughly 89% are singletons; the top ten hold 50%. V was clipped by 5 bases and J by 1 base; unmatched bases: 4. CDR3 size: 15 residues. Germline V gene data show CDR1 as LNHDA and CDR2 as SQIVND (reference sequence). The chain couples TRBV19 to TRBJ2-2, with TRBD1 matching 7 bases. Specimen: peripheral blood, collected from a patient treated with proton-based radiotherapy. This TCR was sampled from a woman aged 60-75 years with cholangiocarcinoma. Some clones in this sample may be carry-over from other donors' samples. The CDR3 bases are TGTGCCAGTAGTGTGGGACAGTTGAACACCGGGGAGCTGTTTTTT. Encoded protein: CASSVGQLNTGELFF.